This T cell receptor beta chain originates from a study of cytomegalovirus exposure and HLA in healthy donors. This clone was seen a few times. The repertoire was sequenced with immunoSEQ multiplex PCR; TCRdb's copy has only in-frame clones and lacks some. The sample gives 110,000 or so clones, approximately 86% of which show up once; about 4% is in the top ten. The source of this sequence is a man aged 18 to 29 in good health and CMV-seropositive. Material: PBMCs.

CDR3 residues: CASSLGTGGTYEQYF. DNA for the CDR3: TGCGCCAGCAGCTTGGGGACAGGGGGAACCTACGAGCAGTACTTC. This rearrangement joins TRBV5-1 to TRBJ2-7, with 10 nucleotides matching TRBD1. The germline CDR1 and CDR2 sequences are SGHRS and YFSETQ. J was trimmed by 2 bases and V by 0 bases; bases with no gene match: 2. This CDR3 spans 15 amino acids.